Presented here are 12 T cell receptor beta chains from one specimen sequenced in a study of blood T cell repertoires in COVID-19. Some clones are missing from TCRdb's copy, which holds only in-frame ones; the method was immunoSEQ multiplex PCR. Here the sample spans about 230,000 clones, 70% to 90% being singletons. The material sequenced was peripheral blood. These TCRs come from a middle-aged man with COVID-19, enrolled during active disease.

This chain connects TRBV10-3 to TRBJ1-4, with 7 bases fitting TRBD1. Germline V gives CDR1 ENHRY, CDR2 SYGVKD. This CDR3 region has 14 residues. Losses at the gene ends were 0 bases for V and 10 bases for J; bases not matched to a gene: 5. The CDR3 spells CAISESAAGGKLFF. In nucleotides, the CDR3 is TGTGCCATCAGTGAGTCAGCTGCAGGGGGAAAACTGTTTTTT.

This clone was detected only a few times. The genes are TRBV5-6 and TRBJ1-2; no reliable D call. The CDR3 runs 16 residues. CDR1 and CDR2 from the germline V gene are SGHDT and YYEEEE. V was pared by 0 bases and J by 3 bases, with 15 bases between. The DNA for the CDR3 is TGTGCCAGCAGCTTGGAGGGAGTCAGGAGGGACTATGGCTACACCTTC. This sequence encodes CASSLEGVRRDYGYTF.

The V and J genes are TRBV2 and TRBJ2-1; 15 positions agree with TRBD2. CDR3 length: 16 amino acids. V was clipped by 6 bases and J by 9 bases; unmatched bases: 9. Germline-derived CDR1 and CDR2 are SNHLY and FYNNEI. This CDR3 is CASRGGTSGRIGEQFF. DNA for the CDR3: TGTGCCAGCAGGGGGGGGACTAGCGGGAGGATAGGTGAGCAGTTCTTC.

With regard to this clone: Additional DNA sequences in this sample encode the identical CDR3. The rearrangement uses TRBV6-5 and TRBJ1-1; 7 bases map to TRBD1. CDR3 length: 15 amino acids. The germline gives CDR1 MNHEY, CDR2 SVGAGI. V lost 5 bases to trimming and J lost 3 bases; unmatched junction nucleotides: 9. The CDR3 spells CASSRLGTVDTEAFF. The CDR3 nucleotides are TGTGCCAGCAGTCGTCTTGGGACAGTTGACACTGAAGCTTTCTTT.

The chain employs TRBV6-5 and TRBJ2-6; no clear D gene. Trimming took off 0 bases at V and 0 bases at J, with 3 bases between the two ends. Germline CDR1 MNHEY, CDR2 SVGAGI. The CDR3 is 15 residues long. The DNA of the CDR3 is TGTGCCAGCAGTTACTCCGGCTCTGGGGCCAACGTCCTGACTTTC. Translating it yields CASSYSGSGANVLTF.

In its sample, this clone was seen once. The chain uses TRBV7-8 and TRBJ2-7; 11 nucleotides line up with TRBD1. After removal of 5 bases from V and 4 bases from J, the junction contained 7 bases not matched to a gene. Per the germline V gene, CDR1 is SGHVS and CDR2 is FQNEAQ. The CDR3 runs 15 residues. CDR3 in amino acids: CASSPRDRGVYEQYF. The CDR3 DNA reads TGTGCCAGCAGCCCCCGGGACAGGGGGGTTTACGAGCAGTACTTC.

CDR3 DNA sequence: TGCGCCAGCAGCAACGGACTAGCGGGGGATTACGAGCAGTACTTC. This translates into CASSNGLAGDYEQYF. The chain uses TRBV5-1 and TRBJ2-7, with 13 nucleotides matching TRBD2. The length of the CDR3 is 15 residues. Trimming took 4 bases from V and 4 from J; bases not matched to a gene: 5. In germline, CDR1 is SGHRS, CDR2 YFSETQ.

The chain joins TRBV5-6 to TRBJ1-4; 7 bases are shared with TRBD1. The V segment lost 2 bases and the J segment 7 bases; nucleotides outside the gene matches: 11. Germline CDR1 and CDR2: SGHDT and YYEEEE. This CDR3 is 16 amino acids long. The CDR3 DNA reads TGTGCCAGCAGCTTTGACAGGGCGCCCGGTCGTGAAAAACTGTTTTTT. It is translated as CASSFDRAPGREKLFF.

The chain joins TRBV5-4 to TRBJ2-7, with D maybe TRBD2 (6 bases). The CDR3 has 18 residues. The germline V gene has CDR1 SGHNT and CDR2 YYREEE (reference sequence). Trimming removed 4 bases from V and 4 bases from J, with 27 bases in between. In DNA, the CDR3 is TGTGCCAGCAGCCGCGACATGGGTTCGGCGGGGACGATATACGAGCAGTACTTC. It codes for CASSRDMGSAGTIYEQYF.

This chain uses TRBV11-2 with TRBJ2-1; the D gene is possibly TRBD2 (7 bases). Germline V gene sequence: CDR1 SGHAT, CDR2 FQNNGV. The CDR3 runs to 16 residues. Deletions cut 5 bases from V and 0 bases from J, with 14 bases between. The CDR3 protein is CASSEGGGSSYNEQFF. CDR3 in DNA: TGTGCCAGCAGCGAAGGGGGAGGGTCCTCCTACAATGAGCAGTTCTTC.

The chain uses TRBV2 and TRBJ1-2, with 8 nucleotides matching TRBD1. The CDR3 loop spans 14 amino acids. CDR1 SNHLY and CDR2 FYNNEI come from the germline V gene. The trim removed 5 bases at V and 0 bases at J, leaving 2 bases unmatched. In DNA, the CDR3 is TGTGCCAGCAGTCTGGGACAGGCTAACTATGGCTACACCTTC. Amino acids: CASSLGQANYGYTF.

The chain couples TRBV29-1 to TRBJ2-1; weak D call: TRBD1 (6 bases). There are 14 residues in the CDR3. V was cut by 6 bases and J by 4 bases, with 16 bases left in between. Germline V gene lookup returns CDR1 SQVTM and CDR2 ANQGSEA. In DNA, the CDR3 is TGCAGCGTCCTCGCAGGGGCCGCTTACAATGAGCAGTTCTTC. This sequence encodes CSVLAGAAYNEQFF.